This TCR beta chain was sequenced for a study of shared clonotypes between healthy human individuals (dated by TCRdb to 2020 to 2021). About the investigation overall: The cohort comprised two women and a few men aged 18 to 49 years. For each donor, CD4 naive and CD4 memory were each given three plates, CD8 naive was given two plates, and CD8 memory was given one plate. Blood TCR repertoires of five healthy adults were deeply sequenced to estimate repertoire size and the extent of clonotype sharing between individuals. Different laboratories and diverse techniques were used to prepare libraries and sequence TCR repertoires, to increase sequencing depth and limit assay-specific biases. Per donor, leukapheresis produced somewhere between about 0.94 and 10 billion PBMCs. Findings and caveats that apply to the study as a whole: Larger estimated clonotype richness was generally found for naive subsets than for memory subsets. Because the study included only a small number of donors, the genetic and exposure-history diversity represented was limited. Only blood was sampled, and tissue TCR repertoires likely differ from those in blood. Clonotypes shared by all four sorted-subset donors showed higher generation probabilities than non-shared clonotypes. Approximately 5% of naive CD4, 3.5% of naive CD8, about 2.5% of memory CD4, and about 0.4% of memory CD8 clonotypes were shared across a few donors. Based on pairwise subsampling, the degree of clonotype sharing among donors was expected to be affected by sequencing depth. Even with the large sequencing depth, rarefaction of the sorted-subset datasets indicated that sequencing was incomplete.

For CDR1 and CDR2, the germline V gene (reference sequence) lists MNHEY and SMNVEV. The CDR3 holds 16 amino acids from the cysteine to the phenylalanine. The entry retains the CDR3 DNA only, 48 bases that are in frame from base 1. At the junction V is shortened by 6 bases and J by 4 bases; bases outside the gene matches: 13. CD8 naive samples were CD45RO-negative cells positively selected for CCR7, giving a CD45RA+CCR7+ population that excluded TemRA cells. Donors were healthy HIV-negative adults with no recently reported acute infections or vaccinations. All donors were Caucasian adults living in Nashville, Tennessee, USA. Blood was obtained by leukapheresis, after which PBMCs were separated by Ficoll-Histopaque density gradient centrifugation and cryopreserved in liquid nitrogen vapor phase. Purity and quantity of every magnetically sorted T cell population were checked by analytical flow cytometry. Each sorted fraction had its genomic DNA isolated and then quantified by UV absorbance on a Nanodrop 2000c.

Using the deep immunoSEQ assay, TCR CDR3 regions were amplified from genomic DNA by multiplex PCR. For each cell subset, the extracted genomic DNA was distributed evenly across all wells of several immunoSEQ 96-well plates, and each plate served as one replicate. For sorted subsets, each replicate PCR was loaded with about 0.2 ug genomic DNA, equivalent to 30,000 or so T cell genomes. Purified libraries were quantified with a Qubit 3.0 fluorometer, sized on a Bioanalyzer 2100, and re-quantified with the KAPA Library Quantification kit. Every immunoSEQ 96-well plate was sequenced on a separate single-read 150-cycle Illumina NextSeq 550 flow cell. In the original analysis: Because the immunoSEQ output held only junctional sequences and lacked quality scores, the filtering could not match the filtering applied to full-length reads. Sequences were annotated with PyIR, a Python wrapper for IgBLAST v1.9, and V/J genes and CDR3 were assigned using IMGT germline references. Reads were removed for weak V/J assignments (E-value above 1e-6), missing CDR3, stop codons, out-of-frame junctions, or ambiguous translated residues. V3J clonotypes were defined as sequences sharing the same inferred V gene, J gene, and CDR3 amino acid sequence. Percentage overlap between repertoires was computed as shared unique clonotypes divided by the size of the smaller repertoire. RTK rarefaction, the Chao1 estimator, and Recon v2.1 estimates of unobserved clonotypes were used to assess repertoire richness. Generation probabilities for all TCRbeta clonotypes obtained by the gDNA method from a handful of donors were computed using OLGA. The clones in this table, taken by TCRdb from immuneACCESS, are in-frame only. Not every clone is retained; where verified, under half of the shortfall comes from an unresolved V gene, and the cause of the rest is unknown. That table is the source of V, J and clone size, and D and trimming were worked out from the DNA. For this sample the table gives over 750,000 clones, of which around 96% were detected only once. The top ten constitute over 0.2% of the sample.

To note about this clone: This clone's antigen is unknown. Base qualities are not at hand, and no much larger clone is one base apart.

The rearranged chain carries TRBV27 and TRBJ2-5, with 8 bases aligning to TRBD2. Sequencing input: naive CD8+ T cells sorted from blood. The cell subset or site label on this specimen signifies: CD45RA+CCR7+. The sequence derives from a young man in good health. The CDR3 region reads CASSSGGGLGRETQYF. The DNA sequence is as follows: TGTGCCAGCAGCTCTGGGGGGGGACTAGGGAGAGAGACCCAGTACTTC.